The rows below give T cell receptor beta chains drawn from one sample of a study of cytotoxic CD8 clonotypes in ibrutinib-treated CLL. Data came from immunoSEQ multiplex PCR; TCRdb stores just in-frame clones and leaves some out. The sample lists 300,000 or so clones, roughly 71% occurring once. Sequences were derived from PBMCs, sampled after 36 months of ibrutinib treatment. The receptors shown here come from a human donor with chronic lymphocytic leukemia. Both conserved end residues are part of each CDR3. The D gene is left open where the match is weak. The size field is filled for only some rows; it gives once, few, many or a size class.

CDR3nt,CDR3aa,d_gene,j_gene,len,abundance,v_gene
TGTGCCAGCAGTAGGGAACAGGGAGGGATGTTCTATGGCTACACCTTC,CASSREQGGMFYGYTF,-,TRBJ1-2,16,few,TRBV25-1
TGCAGCGTTGGCGTCAGTCCCTACGAGCAGTACTTC,CSVGVSPYEQYF,-,TRBJ2-7,12,-,TRBV29-1
TGTGCCAGCACCCCACCTACTAGCGGGAGATGGAATGAGCAGTTCTTC,CASTPPTSGRWNEQFF,TRBD2,TRBJ2-1,16,-,TRBV28
TGCGCCAGCAGCTTGAGGTCCCAAGAGACCCAGTACTTC,CASSLRSQETQYF,-,TRBJ2-5,13,many,TRBV5-1
TGTGCTAGTGGTTTGACCTACGAGCAGTACTTC,CASGLTYEQYF,-,TRBJ2-7,11,-,TRBV12-5
TGTGCCAGCAGTTCCATGCTAGCCGATGAGCAGTTCTTC,CASSSMLADEQFF,-,TRBJ2-1,13,few,TRBV27
TGTGCCAGCAGCGTTTCGGAGGCTAGCCTACCCAGCACAGATACGCAGTATTTT,CASSVSEASLPSTDTQYF,-,TRBJ2-3,18,many,TRBV9
TGCGCCAGCAGCCAAGAGGGCAGGGGGAGGAATTCACCCCTCCACTTT,CASSQEGRGRNSPLHF,TRBD1,TRBJ1-6,16,few,TRBV4-1
TGTGCCAGCAGCTTGGATGTTACACAGCAGTACTTC,CASSLDVTQQYF,-,TRBJ2-7,12,once,TRBV5-4
TGTGCCAGCAGTTTAACCGGGACAGGGCCTTACGAGCAGTACTTC,CASSLTGTGPYEQYF,TRBD1,TRBJ2-7,15,-,TRBV6-5
TGTGCCAGCAGCTCAGCAGGGTTTAAGGACGAGCAGTACTTC,CASSSAGFKDEQYF,-,TRBJ2-7,14,-,TRBV9
TGTGCCAGCAGCGTAGGGCCCAACCAAGAGACCCAGTACTTC,CASSVGPNQETQYF,-,TRBJ2-5,14,few,TRBV9
TGTGCCAGCACCACCGGGAGCTCCTACGAGCAGTACTTC,CASTTGSSYEQYF,-,TRBJ2-7,13,-,TRBV5-5
TGTGCCAGCAGTACCGACAGGTCTAATGAAAAACTGTTTTTT,CASSTDRSNEKLFF,-,TRBJ1-4,14,once,TRBV6-5
TGCGCCAGCAGCCACCGGGACCGTTACAATGAGCAGTTCTTC,CASSHRDRYNEQFF,-,TRBJ2-1,14,few,TRBV5-1
TGTGCCAGCAGCCCCCACGAGGCCACCGTTCTCTACGAGCAGTACTTC,CASSPHEATVLYEQYF,-,TRBJ2-7,16,-,TRBV28
TGCGCCAGCAGCCCCCTGGCTAGCGGGGGCTCCTACGAGCAGTACTTC,CASSPLASGGSYEQYF,TRBD2,TRBJ2-7,16,once,TRBV4-3
TGTGCCAGCAGCCAAGACGGAGGAAATAGCAATCAGCCCCAGCATTTT,CASSQDGGNSNQPQHF,-,TRBJ1-5,16,-,TRBV4-2
TGTGCCAGCAGCCTCGGGCTCTCCTACGAGCAGTACTTC,CASSLGLSYEQYF,-,TRBJ2-7,13,-,TRBV4-2
TGCGCCAGCAGCCAAGTGGGTTTCCAGGGCCCCAACTATGGCTACACCTTC,CASSQVGFQGPNYGYTF,-,TRBJ1-2,17,-,TRBV4-3
TGTGCCAGCAGTTACGGGGACAGCTACGAGCAGTACTTC,CASSYGDSYEQYF,TRBD1,TRBJ2-7,13,-,TRBV6-5
TGTGCCAGCAGTTACACAGACACCGGGGAGCTGTTTTTT,CASSYTDTGELFF,-,TRBJ2-2,13,few,TRBV6-5
TGTGCCAGCAGTGAATACCTTTCCACCTCTGGAAACACCATATATTTT,CASSEYLSTSGNTIYF,-,TRBJ1-3,16,-,TRBV2
TGTGCCAGCAGCTTAACGGCCTTAAGGAATCAGCCCCAGCATTTT,CASSLTALRNQPQHF,-,TRBJ1-5,15,-,TRBV5-6
TGCAGCGTTGCATCCGGATCCTACGAGCAGTACTTC,CSVASGSYEQYF,-,TRBJ2-7,12,-,TRBV29-1
TGTGCCAGCAGTTACTCGAAGGACGGGGCCAACGAGCAGTACTTC,CASSYSKDGANEQYF,-,TRBJ2-7,15,-,TRBV6-5
TGTGCCACCAGTAGGACAGGGTCCACCGGGGAGCTGTTTTTT,CATSRTGSTGELFF,TRBD1,TRBJ2-2,14,-,TRBV15
TGTGCCAGCAGTGAATCCGGGGGCTATGGCTACACCTTC,CASSESGGYGYTF,-,TRBJ1-2,13,-,TRBV25-1
TGTGCCAGCAGCTTAGACTTATCTGGAAACACCATATATTTT,CASSLDLSGNTIYF,-,TRBJ1-3,14,few,TRBV7-2
TGTGCCAGCAGCTGGGACCCCCGGGGGGAGGACTACAATGAGCAGTTCTTC,CASSWDPRGEDYNEQFF,TRBD2,TRBJ2-1,17,-,TRBV7-6
TGTGCCAGCGGGAAGGGGGGAAGGTTTTACGAGCAGTACTTC,CASGKGGRFYEQYF,-,TRBJ2-7,14,few,TRBV27
TGTGCCAGCAGAGGACTAGCGGGAATTTTGGGCACAGATACGCAGTATTTT,CASRGLAGILGTDTQYF,TRBD2,TRBJ2-3,17,-,TRBV27
TGTGCCAGCAGTGAAATCGGGACAGGGATACCGACTGGGGCCAACGTCCTGACTTTC,CASSEIGTGIPTGANVLTF,TRBD1,TRBJ2-6,19,-,TRBV6-1
TGTGCCAGCAGAAGAGGGGGACAGGGGGCGCCTGGCTACACCTTC,CASRRGGQGAPGYTF,TRBD1,TRBJ1-2,15,-,TRBV28
TGTGCCAGCAAAACAACTAATGAAAAACTGTTTTTT,CASKTTNEKLFF,-,TRBJ1-4,12,-,TRBV6-5
TGTGCCAGTAGTATAGATGGGGCAAGCTACAATGAGCAGTTCTTC,CASSIDGASYNEQFF,-,TRBJ2-1,15,-,TRBV19
TGTGCCAGCACCAATTCCCCTCCCCCACTAGCGGGGACAGATACGCAGTATTTT,CASTNSPPPLAGTDTQYF,TRBD2,TRBJ2-3,18,-,TRBV2
TGTGCCAGCTCACAGTTGACAGGGATTAACACTGAAGCTTTCTTT,CASSQLTGINTEAFF,TRBD1,TRBJ1-1,15,few,TRBV18
TGTGCCAGCAGCCCCATTCGGGGGAAAAAGTACTATGGCTACACCTTC,CASSPIRGKKYYGYTF,-,TRBJ1-2,16,-,TRBV7-6
TGCGCCAGCAGCCTGGGATTAACAATTCCAGATACGCAGTATTTT,CASSLGLTIPDTQYF,-,TRBJ2-3,15,-,TRBV5-1
TGTGCCAGCAGAACAGGGCCTTCGAACACCGGGGAGCTGTTTTTT,CASRTGPSNTGELFF,-,TRBJ2-2,15,-,TRBV5-6
TGTGCCAGCAGTCAGGCCACTGAAGCTTTCTTT,CASSQATEAFF,-,TRBJ1-1,11,-,TRBV2
TGTGCCAGCGGAAAAGCCGGGACACCGGGATTTCGGGAGAGGGCCGGGGAGCTGTTTTTT,CASGKAGTPGFRERAGELFF,-,TRBJ2-2,20,-,TRBV9
TGCGCCAGCAGCCAAGAAGTATACTACGAGCAGTACTTC,CASSQEVYYEQYF,-,TRBJ2-7,13,-,TRBV4-3
TGCGCCAGCAGCCAAAGGCGGGTGTACACAGATACGCAGTATTTT,CASSQRRVYTDTQYF,-,TRBJ2-3,15,few,TRBV4-1
TGTGCCAGCTCACCACGCAGGGGGGATAGCAATCAGCCCCAGCATTTT,CASSPRRGDSNQPQHF,TRBD1,TRBJ1-5,16,-,TRBV18
TGTGCCAGCAGTGAGGGGTGGGGGGCTCGGCCCCAGCATTTT,CASSEGWGARPQHF,-,TRBJ1-5,14,-,TRBV6-1
TGTGCCAGCAGCGACCTCTGGGCGGGGGGCTACAATGAGCAGTTCTTC,CASSDLWAGGYNEQFF,TRBD2,TRBJ2-1,16,-,TRBV11-2
TGCGCCAGCAGCTTGGGGCATCAGGGGCAAAGCTCCTATAATTCACCCCTCCACTTT,CASSLGHQGQSSYNSPLHF,-,TRBJ1-6,19,once,TRBV5-1